The 26 T cell receptor beta chains below come from one sample, sequenced in a study of blood T cell repertoires in COVID-19 (dated by TCRdb to the early 2020s). The receptor library was made with the immunoSEQ multiplex PCR assay. TCRdb stores this immuneACCESS table with in-frame sequences only. Part of the clones is absent; in the studies checked, under half of the shortfall reflects unresolved V genes, and no reason is known for the rest. For this sample the table gives about 300,000 clones, of which over 80% were detected only once. The ten largest clones represent approximately 6% of the sample. Material for sequencing was peripheral blood. The origin of the receptors is a woman aged 45-65 years with COVID-19, enrolled during active disease.

This clone was seen a handful of times. The chain is built from TRBV5-6 and TRBJ2-7; perhaps TRBD2 as D (5 bases). Trimming removed 4 bases at V and 6 bases at J, with 17 bases between. The CDR3 extends over 14 amino acids. Per the germline V gene, CDR1 is SGHDT and CDR2 is YYEEEE. The CDR3 nucleotides read TGTGCCAGCAGCCTTGACGTGGGAGCTGGCGAGCAGTACTTC. Its protein product is CASSLDVGAGEQYF.

V is TRBV6-6 and J is TRBJ2-3; D is undetermined. CDR1 and CDR2 from the germline V gene are MNHNY and SVGAGI (reference sequence). This CDR3 has 15 amino acids. V lost 5 bases and J 1 base, leaving 13 bases between the germline ends. CDR3 DNA: TGTGCCAGCAGTGCAAACAGCTGGGGCACAGATACGCAGTATTTT. Residues: CASSANSWGTDTQYF.

The J gene is TRBJ1-1, the V gene TRBV7-6, with 9 bases identical to TRBD1. Germline CDR1 reads SGHVS; CDR2 reads FNYEAQ. The CDR3 extends over 17 amino acids. Trimming cost V 5 bases and J 3 bases; bases outside gene matches: 13. The CDR3 sequence: CASSLRRDRAGDTEAFF. CDR3 nucleotide sequence: TGTGCCAGCAGCCTACGCCGGGACAGGGCGGGGGACACTGAAGCTTTCTTT.

CDR3: CAWSAGLTDTQYF. CDR3 nucleotides: TGTGCCTGGAGTGCGGGTCTCACAGATACGCAGTATTTT. This chain links TRBV30 with TRBJ2-3; D ambiguous. Per germline, CDR1 GTSNPN and CDR2 SVGIG (reference sequence). The length of the CDR3 is 13 residues. Between the trimmed V and J ends, which lost 1 base and 2 bases, there was a span of 7 bases.

The CDR3 coding sequence is TGTGCCAGCAGTCGGACAGCCACAGAGACCCAGTACTTC. Its protein product is CASSRTATETQYF. The chain has TRBV6-6 and TRBJ2-5, with D perhaps matching TRBD1 (6 bases). Germline values: CDR1 MNHNY, CDR2 SVGAGI (reference sequence). The CDR3 totals 13 residues. V lost 5 bases, J lost 4 bases, and 11 bases lay in between.

The chain carries TRBV19 and TRBJ1-5; 9 bases map to TRBD1. CDR1 is LNHDA and CDR2 is SQIVND in the germline V gene (reference sequence). The V gene end was trimmed by 3 bases and the J gene end by 4 bases; junction bases not matched to a gene: 7. CDR3 size: 16 residues. CDR3 sequence reads: CASSIRGTGYNQPQHF. In nucleotides, the CDR3 is TGTGCCAGTAGTATTCGGGGGACAGGGTATAATCAGCCCCAGCATTTT.

In its sample, this clone was seen once. In nucleotides, the CDR3 is TGTGCCAGTAGTGAACCGGGACAGGGGCGGGCTAACTATGGCTACACCTTC. Amino acids: CASSEPGQGRANYGYTF. The V and J genes are TRBV19 and TRBJ1-2; the match to TRBD1 covers 10 bases. This CDR3 comprises 17 residues. Germline values: CDR1 LNHDA, CDR2 SQIVND (reference sequence). With V trimmed by 5 bases and J by 0 bases, 9 bases remained unmatched.

The genes are TRBV27 and TRBJ2-1; D may be TRBD2 (6 bases). CDR1 is MNHEY and CDR2 is SMNVEV in the germline V gene (reference sequence). Deletions cut 4 bases from V and 0 bases from J, with 13 bases between. This CDR3 is 16 amino acids long. The CDR3 coding sequence is TGTGCCAGCAGTTATCGGGACTGGAGCTCCTACAATGAGCAGTTCTTC. Its translation is CASSYRDWSSYNEQFF.

The chain links TRBV4-2 to TRBJ1-4; maybe TRBD1 (5 bases). In germline, CDR1 is LGHNA, CDR2 YNFKEQ. CDR3 length: 14 amino acids. V shed 2 bases and J shed 5 bases, with 9 bases lying between them. The DNA for the CDR3 is TGTGCCAGCAGCCAAAGGGGATCCAATGAAAAACTGTTTTTT. Translating it yields CASSQRGSNEKLFF.

This clone was seen only once. The chain links TRBV27 to TRBJ1-1; possibly TRBD1 for D (5 bases). Trimming took 3 bases from V and 0 from J, leaving 8 bases between them. CDR3 length: 14 residues. In germline, CDR1 is MNHEY, CDR2 SMNVEV (reference sequence). The CDR3 protein is CASSFRGMNTEAFF. The CDR3, as DNA: TGTGCCAGCAGTTTCCGGGGGATGAACACTGAAGCTTTCTTT.

V gene TRBV7-9 combines with J gene TRBJ1-3; 8 nucleotides align to TRBD1. Trimming removed 5 bases from V and 4 bases from J; junction bases left unmatched: 10. Germline loops: CDR1 SEHNR, CDR2 FQNEAQ (reference sequence). The CDR3 contains 16 residues. The CDR3 sequence is CASSPTGGRPGNTIYF. The CDR3 nucleotides are TGTGCCAGCAGCCCAACAGGGGGAAGGCCGGGAAACACCATATATTTT.

This rearrangement joins TRBV2 to TRBJ2-6, with 8 bases identical to TRBD1. This CDR3 is 17 amino acids long. Germline V CDR1 and CDR2: SNHLY, FYNNEI. V dropped 6 bases and J dropped 0; count of bases not matched to a gene: 7. The CDR3 is CASSLDRASSGANVLTF. The CDR3 DNA reads TGTGCCAGCAGCTTGGACAGGGCGAGCTCTGGGGCCAACGTCCTGACTTTC.

This clone was detected once. The chain joins TRBV21-1 to TRBJ2-1; the table calls TRBD2, which could not be checked here. TRBV21-1 is given as a pseudogene. The CDR3 is 19 residues long. The CDR3 DNA reads TGTGCCAGCAGCAAAGAGTGGGGGCAGCGGGGTTCATACTACAATGAGCAGTTCTTC. It is translated as CASSKEWGQRGSYYNEQFF.

This chain connects TRBV9 to TRBJ2-1; 11 nucleotides align to TRBD2. There are 15 residues in the CDR3. Germline V gene sequence: CDR1 SGDLS, CDR2 YYNGEE. The V gene end was trimmed by 4 bases and the J gene end by 5 bases; junction bases not matched to a gene: 5. CDR3 in amino acids: CASSYSGRADNEQFF. CDR3 in DNA: TGTGCCAGCAGCTATAGCGGGAGGGCGGACAATGAGCAGTTCTTC.

This chain connects TRBV6-5 to TRBJ2-3; no clear D. CDR1 and CDR2 from the germline V gene are MNHEY and SVGAGI. CDR3 size: 12 residues. Trimming left V 6 bases short and J 2 bases short, with 6 bases between. The CDR3 spells CASRATTDTQYF. CDR3 sequence (DNA): TGTGCCAGCAGGGCAACCACAGATACGCAGTATTTT.

The chain recombines TRBV10-3 with TRBJ2-3; 8 nucleotides align to TRBD2. After removal of 3 bases from V and 1 base from J, the junction contained 9 bases not matched to a gene. The V gene's germline CDR1 is ENHRY and CDR2 SYGVKD. CDR3 length: 17 amino acids. DNA for the CDR3: TGTGCCATCAGTGACCCCGGACTAGCAAAACGCACAGATACGCAGTATTTT. Translated, it gives CAISDPGLAKRTDTQYF.

This rearrangement joins TRBV7-2 to TRBJ2-1; TRBD2 matches at 14 bases. The V gene's germline CDR1 is SGHTA and CDR2 FQGNSA. This CDR3 contains 15 residues. The junction had 9 bases not matched to a gene; V was cut back by 7 bases and J by 10 bases. The chain's CDR3 is CASNDGLAGGREQFF. CDR3 DNA sequence: TGTGCCAGCAACGACGGACTAGCGGGAGGAAGGGAGCAGTTCTTC. Using reference TRBV7-2 and TRBJ2-1 for the parts outside the CDR3, the full variable domain is GAGVSQSPSNKVTEKGKDVELRCDPISGHTALYWYRQSLGQGLEFLIYFQGNSAPDKSGLPSDRFSAERTGGSVSTLTIQRTQQEDSAVYLCASNDGLAGGREQFFGPGTRLTVL.

The chain is built from TRBV28 and TRBJ2-2; 9 positions match TRBD1. Trimming took 4 bases from V and 2 from J; bases not matched to a gene: 8. There are 17 residues in the CDR3. From germline, CDR1 is MDHEN and CDR2 SYDVKM. CDR3 protein: CASSYPTGGYNTGELFF. The CDR3 region has the DNA TGTGCCAGCAGTTACCCTACAGGGGGCTACAACACCGGGGAGCTGTTTTTT.

This clone was detected only once. The chain employs TRBV6-4 and TRBJ2-1; 12 nucleotides match TRBD2. V was pared by 2 bases and J by 7 bases, with 3 bases of the junction left unmatched. The V gene's germline CDR1 is MRHNA and CDR2 SNTAGT. The CDR3 is 15 amino acids. The CDR3 bases are TGTGCCAGCAGTGACAGGACTAGCGGGACTAATGAGCAGTTCTTC. It encodes CASSDRTSGTNEQFF.

The gene calls are TRBV29-1 and TRBJ1-3, with 8 bases aligning to TRBD1. Germline V gene data show CDR1 as SQVTM and CDR2 as ANQGSEA. Trimming removed 6 bases from V and 2 bases from J; junction bases left unmatched: 6. The length of the CDR3 is 14 residues. The CDR3, as DNA: TGCAGCGTAAGGGACAGGAGAGCTGGAAACACCATATATTTT. This translates into CSVRDRRAGNTIYF.

The V and J genes are TRBV10-1 and TRBJ2-3, with D possibly being TRBD2 (6 bases). The CDR3 is 14 residues long. Trimming stripped 8 bases from V and 0 bases from J, with 12 bases between. Germline CDR1 and CDR2: WNHNN and SYGVQD (reference sequence). CDR3 nucleotides: TGCGCCAGCCAGAGTGGGGGGAGCACAGATACGCAGTATTTT. It specifies CASQSGGSTDTQYF.

V usage is TRBV11-2 and J usage is TRBJ2-2; 7 bases are a match to TRBD1. Germline lookup yields CDR1 SGHAT and CDR2 FQNNGV. V lost 4 bases and J lost 4; bases outside the gene matches: 6. The CDR3 is 15 residues long. In DNA, the CDR3 is TGTGCCAGCAGCTCCCTCCGGGACAGCACCGGGGAGCTGTTTTTT. Its protein is CASSSLRDSTGELFF. Complete variable domain (other parts from reference TRBV11-2 and TRBJ2-2): EAGVAQSPRYKIIEKRQSVAFWCNPISGHATLYWYQQILGQGPKLLIQFQNNGVVDDSQLPKDRFSAERLKGVDSTLKIQPAKLEDSAVYLCASSSLRDSTGELFFGEGSRLTVL.

The rearrangement links TRBV27 to TRBJ2-1; 7 bases align to TRBD2. V shed 3 bases, J shed 0 bases, and the junction held 5 bases outside the gene matches. The CDR3 consists of 16 residues. The germline gives CDR1 MNHEY, CDR2 SMNVEV (reference sequence). The CDR3 region has the DNA TGTGCCAGCAGTTTCGGGGGGACCGTCTCCTACAATGAGCAGTTCTTC. Its translation: CASSFGGTVSYNEQFF.

The rearrangement links TRBV6-1 to TRBJ1-3, with 9 bases matching TRBD1. Germline V gene sequence: CDR1 MNHNS, CDR2 SASEGT. Trimming at V came to 3 bases and at J to 2 bases, leaving 5 bases not matched to a gene. The CDR3 sequence is 16 residues long. The CDR3 nucleotides are TGTGCCAGCAGTGAGCGGACAGGGGCCCCTGGAAACACCATATATTTT. Protein sequence: CASSERTGAPGNTIYF.

The J gene is TRBJ2-7, the V gene TRBV6-5; D gene uncertain. Trimming pared 5 bases from V and 5 bases from J, leaving 16 bases between. CDR1 is MNHEY, CDR2 SVGAGI, per germline. The CDR3 totals 14 residues. The CDR3 here is CASSPYRQNDEQYF. The DNA for the CDR3 is TGTGCCAGCAGTCCTTACCGCCAGAACGACGAGCAGTACTTC.

The chain combines TRBV15 with TRBJ1-6, with TRBD1 identical over 8 bases. The germline CDR1 and CDR2 sequences are LNHNV and YYDKDF (reference sequence). This CDR3 region has 16 residues. Trimming cost V 1 base and J 5 bases; bases outside gene matches: 4. The CDR3 sequence is CATSRGLDRDNSPLHF. The DNA of the CDR3 is TGTGCCACCAGCAGAGGGCTGGACAGGGATAATTCACCCCTCCACTTT.